This TCR beta chain appears in the sequencing data of a study of blood T cell repertoires in COVID-19. At the level of the study: PBMCs, B-cell-depleted T cells, or T cells were the source of the cDNA or gDNA that made up the material.

The CDR3 length is 13 residues. The germline V gene encodes CDR1 SNHLY and CDR2 FYNNEI. Trimming stripped 5 bases from V and 3 bases from J, with 10 bases between. In the authors' workflow: Using reference gene primer amplification, nucleated cell counts were estimated. Sequencing used immunoSEQ multiplex PCR; TCRdb keeps in-frame clones, though not all of them. That table is the source of V, J and clone size, and D and trimming were worked out from the DNA. In the table there are approximately 470,000 clones, around 85% of which are singletons. This clone was observed once. The receptor was derived from a human donor in a cohort sampled during active COVID-19. The specimen was peripheral blood. The rearrangement uses TRBV2 and TRBJ1-2; tentatively, D is TRBD1 (6 bases). CDR3 amino acids: CASSPEGDYGYTF. For the CDR3, the DNA is TGTGCCAGCAGTCCTGAGGGGGACTATGGCTACACCTTC.